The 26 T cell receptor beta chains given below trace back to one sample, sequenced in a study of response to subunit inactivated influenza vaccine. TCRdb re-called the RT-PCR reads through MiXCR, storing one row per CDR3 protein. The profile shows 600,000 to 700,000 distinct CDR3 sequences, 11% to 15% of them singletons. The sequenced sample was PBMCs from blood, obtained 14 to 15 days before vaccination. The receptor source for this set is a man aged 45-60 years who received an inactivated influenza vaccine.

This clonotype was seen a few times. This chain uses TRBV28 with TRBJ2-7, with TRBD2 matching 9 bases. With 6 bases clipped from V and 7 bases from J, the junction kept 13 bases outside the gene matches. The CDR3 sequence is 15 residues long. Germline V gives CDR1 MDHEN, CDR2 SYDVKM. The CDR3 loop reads CASRLAGETPREQYF. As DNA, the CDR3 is TGTGCCAGCAGGTTAGCGGGAGAGACTCCTAGAGAGCAGTACTTC.

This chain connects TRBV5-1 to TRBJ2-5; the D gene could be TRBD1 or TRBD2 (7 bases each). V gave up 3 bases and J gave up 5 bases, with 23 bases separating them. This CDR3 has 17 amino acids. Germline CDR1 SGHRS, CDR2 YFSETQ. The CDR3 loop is CASSSLTSRGFGETQYF. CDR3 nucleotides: TGCGCCAGCAGCTCCCTGACTAGCAGGGGGTTCGGGGAGACCCAGTACTTC.

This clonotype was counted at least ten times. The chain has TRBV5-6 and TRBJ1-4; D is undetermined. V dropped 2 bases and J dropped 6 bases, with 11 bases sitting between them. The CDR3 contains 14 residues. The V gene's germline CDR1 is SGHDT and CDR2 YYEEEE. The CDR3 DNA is TGTGCCAGCAGCTTATGGGGAGCCTATGAAAAACTGTTTTTT. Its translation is CASSLWGAYEKLFF.

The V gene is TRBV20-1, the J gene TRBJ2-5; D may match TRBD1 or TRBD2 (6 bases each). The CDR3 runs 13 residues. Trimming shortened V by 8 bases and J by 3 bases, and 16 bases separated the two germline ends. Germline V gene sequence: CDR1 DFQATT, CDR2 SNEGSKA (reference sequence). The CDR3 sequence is CSLDLGGKETQYF. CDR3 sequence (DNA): TGCAGTCTAGACTTAGGGGGGAAAGAGACCCAGTACTTC.

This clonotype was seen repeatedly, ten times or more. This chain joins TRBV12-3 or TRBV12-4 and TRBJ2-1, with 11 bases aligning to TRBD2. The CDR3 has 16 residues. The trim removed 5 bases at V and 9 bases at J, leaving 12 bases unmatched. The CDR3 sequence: CASSPGLADLRGEQFF. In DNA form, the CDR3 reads TGTGCCAGCAGTCCGGGACTAGCGGACCTCCGGGGTGAGCAGTTCTTC.

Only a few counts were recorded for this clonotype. The CDR3, as DNA: TGTGCCAGCAGCCCCGGGGGGATAAACATTCAGTACTTC. It specifies CASSPGGINIQYF. The genes are TRBV12-3 or TRBV12-4 and TRBJ2-4, with 7 positions matching TRBD2. This CDR3 region has 13 residues. V trimming: 6 bases; J trimming: 6 bases; junction bases outside the gene matches: 5.

The CDR3 DNA is TGTGCCTGGAGCACGGCAAGTACCCAGTACTTC. Protein product: CAWSTASTQYF. The genes are TRBV30 and TRBJ2-5, with D unclear. CDR1 is GTSNPN, CDR2 SVGIG, per germline (reference sequence). V was clipped by 3 bases and J by 8 bases, with 10 bases between them. This CDR3 spans 11 amino acids.

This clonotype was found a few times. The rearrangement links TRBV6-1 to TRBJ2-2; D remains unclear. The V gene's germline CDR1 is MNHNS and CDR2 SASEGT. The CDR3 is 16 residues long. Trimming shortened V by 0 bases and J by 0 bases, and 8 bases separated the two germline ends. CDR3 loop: CASSEARRPNTGELFF. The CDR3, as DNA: TGTGCCAGCAGTGAAGCCAGGCGCCCGAACACCGGGGAGCTGTTTTTT.

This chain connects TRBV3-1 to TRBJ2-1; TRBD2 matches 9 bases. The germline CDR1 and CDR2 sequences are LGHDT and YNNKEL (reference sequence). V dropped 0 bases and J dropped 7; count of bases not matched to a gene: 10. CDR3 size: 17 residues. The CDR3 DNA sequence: TGTGCCAGCAGCCAAGATTATCCAAGCGGGGGGATAAATGAGCAGTTCTTC. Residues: CASSQDYPSGGINEQFF.

CDR3 DNA sequence: TGTGCCAGCAGTTCGGCTCCCTCAAATCAGCCCCAGCATTTT. Translated: CASSSAPSNQPQHF. V usage is TRBV12-3 or TRBV12-4 and J usage is TRBJ1-5; D ambiguous. This CDR3 region has 14 residues. V dropped 4 bases and J dropped 4 bases, with 11 bases sitting between them.

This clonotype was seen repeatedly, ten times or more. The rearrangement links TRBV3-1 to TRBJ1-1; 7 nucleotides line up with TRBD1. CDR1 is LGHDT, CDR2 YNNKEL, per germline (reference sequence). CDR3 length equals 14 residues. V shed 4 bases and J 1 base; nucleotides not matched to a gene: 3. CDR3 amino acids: CASSLTGKNTEAFF. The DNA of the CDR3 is TGTGCCAGCAGCCTGACAGGGAAGAACACTGAAGCTTTCTTT.

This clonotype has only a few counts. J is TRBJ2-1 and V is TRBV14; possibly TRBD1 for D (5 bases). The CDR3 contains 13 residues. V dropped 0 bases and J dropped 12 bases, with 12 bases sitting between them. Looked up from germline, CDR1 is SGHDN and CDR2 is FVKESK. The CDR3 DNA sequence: TGTGCCAGCAGCCAAGACTCAGGGTTAAGGCAGTTCTTC. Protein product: CASSQDSGLRQFF. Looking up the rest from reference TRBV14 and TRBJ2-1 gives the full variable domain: EAGVTQFPSHSVIEKGQTVTLRCDPISGHDNLYWYRRVMGKEIKFLLHFVKESKQDESGMPNNRFLAERTGGTYSTLKVQPAELEDSGVYFCASSQDSGLRQFFGPGTRLTVL.

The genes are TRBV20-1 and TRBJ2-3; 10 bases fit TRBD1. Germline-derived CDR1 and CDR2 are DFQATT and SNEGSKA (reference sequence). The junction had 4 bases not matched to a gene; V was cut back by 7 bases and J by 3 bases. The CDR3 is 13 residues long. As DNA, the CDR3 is TGCAGTGTTGGACAGGGGGTGACAGATACGCAGTATTTT. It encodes CSVGQGVTDTQYF.

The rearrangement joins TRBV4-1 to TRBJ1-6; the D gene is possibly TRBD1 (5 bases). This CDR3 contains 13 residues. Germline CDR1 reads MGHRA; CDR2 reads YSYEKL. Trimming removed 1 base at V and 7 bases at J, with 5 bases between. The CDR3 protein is CASSQGQNSPLHF. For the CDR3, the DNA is TGCGCCAGCAGCCAAGGACAGAATTCACCCCTCCACTTT.

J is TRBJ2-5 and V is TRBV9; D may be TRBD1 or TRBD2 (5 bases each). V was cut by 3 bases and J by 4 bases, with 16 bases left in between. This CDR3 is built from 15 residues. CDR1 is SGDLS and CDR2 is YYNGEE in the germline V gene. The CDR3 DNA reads TGTGCCAGCAGCGCAGGCCACGGGGCAGTAGAGACCCAGTACTTC. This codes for CASSAGHGAVETQYF.

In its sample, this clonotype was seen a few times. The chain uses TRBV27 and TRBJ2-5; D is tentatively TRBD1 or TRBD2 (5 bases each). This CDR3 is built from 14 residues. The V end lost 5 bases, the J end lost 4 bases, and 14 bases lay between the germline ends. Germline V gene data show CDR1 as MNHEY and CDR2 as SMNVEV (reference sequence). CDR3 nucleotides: TGTGCCAGCAGTCTCCAGGGACGGAGAGAGACCCAGTACTTC. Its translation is CASSLQGRRETQYF.

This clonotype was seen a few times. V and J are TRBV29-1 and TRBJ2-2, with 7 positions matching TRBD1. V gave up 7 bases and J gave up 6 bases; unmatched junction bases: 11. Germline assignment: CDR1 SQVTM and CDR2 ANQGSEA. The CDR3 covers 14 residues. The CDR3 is CSGRQGVDAGELFF. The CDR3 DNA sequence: TGCAGCGGGAGACAGGGAGTTGACGCCGGGGAGCTGTTTTTT.

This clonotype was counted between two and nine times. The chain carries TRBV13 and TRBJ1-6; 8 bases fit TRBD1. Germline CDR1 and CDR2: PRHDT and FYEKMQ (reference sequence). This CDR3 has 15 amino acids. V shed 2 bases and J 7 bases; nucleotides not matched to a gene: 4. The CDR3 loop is CASSLIGQGNSPLHF. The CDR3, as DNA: TGTGCCAGCAGCTTAATCGGACAGGGCAATTCACCCCTCCACTTT.

The CDR3 nucleotides read TGTGCCAGCAGCTTTGGGCTAGCGGGAGGTGGAGAGACCCAGTACTTC. Protein sequence: CASSFGLAGGGETQYF. The J gene is TRBJ2-5, the V gene TRBV7-2, with 11 bases identical to TRBD2. The J segment lost 4 bases and the V segment lost 3 bases, leaving 7 bases of the junction unmatched. The length of the CDR3 is 16 residues. CDR1 SGHTA and CDR2 FQGNSA come from the germline V gene.

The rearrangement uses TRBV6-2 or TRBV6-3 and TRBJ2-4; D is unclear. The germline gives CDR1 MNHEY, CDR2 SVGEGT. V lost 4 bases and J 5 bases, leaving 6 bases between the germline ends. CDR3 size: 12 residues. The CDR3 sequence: CASSSLENIQYF. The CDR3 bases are TGTGCCAGCAGTTCACTGGAAAACATTCAGTACTTC.

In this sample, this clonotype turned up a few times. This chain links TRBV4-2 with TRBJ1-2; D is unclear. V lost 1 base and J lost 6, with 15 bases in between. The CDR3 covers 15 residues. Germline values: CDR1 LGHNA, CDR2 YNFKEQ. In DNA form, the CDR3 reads TGTGCCAGCAGCCAAGGACGGCGGGAACTCGATGGCTACACCTTC. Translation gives CASSQGRRELDGYTF.

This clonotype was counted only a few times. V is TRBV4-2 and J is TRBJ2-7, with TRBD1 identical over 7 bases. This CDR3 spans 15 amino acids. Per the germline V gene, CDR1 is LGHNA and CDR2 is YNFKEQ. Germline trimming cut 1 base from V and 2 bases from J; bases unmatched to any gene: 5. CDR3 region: CASSQAGRGPYEQYF. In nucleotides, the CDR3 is TGTGCCAGCAGCCAAGCGGGTAGGGGGCCCTACGAGCAGTACTTC.

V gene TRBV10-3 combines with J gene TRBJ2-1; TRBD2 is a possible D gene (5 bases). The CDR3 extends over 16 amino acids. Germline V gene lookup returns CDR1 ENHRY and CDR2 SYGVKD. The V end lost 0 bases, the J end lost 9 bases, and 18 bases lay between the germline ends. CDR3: CAISESIAPRGSEQFF. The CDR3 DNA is TGTGCCATCAGTGAGTCTATCGCCCCCCGGGGTAGTGAGCAGTTCTTC.

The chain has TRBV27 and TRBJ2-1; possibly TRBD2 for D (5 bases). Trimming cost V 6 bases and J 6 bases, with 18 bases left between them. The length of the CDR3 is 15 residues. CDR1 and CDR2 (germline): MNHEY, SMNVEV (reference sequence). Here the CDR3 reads CASRERASHTNEQFF. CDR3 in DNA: TGTGCCAGCAGAGAGAGGGCTAGCCATACCAATGAGCAGTTCTTC.

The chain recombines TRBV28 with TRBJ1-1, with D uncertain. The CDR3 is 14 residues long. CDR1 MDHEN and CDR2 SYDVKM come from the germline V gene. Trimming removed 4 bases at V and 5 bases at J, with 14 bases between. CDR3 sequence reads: CASSSVPGQTEAFF. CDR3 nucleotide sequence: TGTGCCAGCAGTTCCGTACCTGGTCAAACTGAAGCTTTCTTT.

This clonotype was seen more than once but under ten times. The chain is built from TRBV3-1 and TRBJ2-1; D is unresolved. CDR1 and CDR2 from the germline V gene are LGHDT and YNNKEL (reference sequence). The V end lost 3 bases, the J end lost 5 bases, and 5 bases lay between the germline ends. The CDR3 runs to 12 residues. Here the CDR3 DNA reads TGTGCCAGCAGCCAGTGGAACAATGAGCAGTTCTTC. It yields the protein CASSQWNNEQFF.